This T cell receptor beta chain emerged from a study of T-cell reconstitution after alpha-beta-depleted transplantation in children. Study outcomes and limitations: At one year after transplant, newly produced T cells mostly accounted for T-cell counts and diversity. Expanded graft clones, several hundred of them, were reportedly the source of alpha-beta T cells about two months after transplant.

Points on this clonotype: Its specificity is unknown.

CDR1 and CDR2 from the germline V gene are LNHDA and SQIVND (reference sequence). The ends were cut back, 6 bases at V and 4 bases at J, with 16 bases in the middle. The CDR3 spans 15 residues. Molecular barcoding with unique molecular identifiers was used for the TCRbeta library. One entry per CDR3 protein, called by TCRdb with MiXCR from the PCR reads. The table has roughly 240,000 distinct CDR3 sequences, roughly 8% seen once; the top ten hold less than 8%. V and J are TRBV19 and TRBJ1-5; TRBD1 is a possible D gene (5 bases). The input for sequencing was PBMCs, mostly from graft donor cells, taken 180 days after TCRalphabeta/CD19-depleted stem cell transplant. This TCR was sampled from a male patient younger than 18 who had a stem cell transplant for acute lymphoblastic leukemia, so the T cells may come from the graft donor. The CDR3 DNA sequence: TGTGCCAGTAGCCTCGACAGTTACCTAAATCAGCCCCAGCATTTT. This encodes CASSLDSYLNQPQHF. Full variable domain (remainder filled in from reference TRBV19 and TRBJ1-5): DGGITQSPKYLFRKEGQNVTLSCEQNLNHDAMYWYRQDPGQGLRLIYYSQIVNDFQKGDIAEGYSVSREKKESFPLTVTSAQKNPTAFYLCASSLDSYLNQPQHFGDGTRLSIL.